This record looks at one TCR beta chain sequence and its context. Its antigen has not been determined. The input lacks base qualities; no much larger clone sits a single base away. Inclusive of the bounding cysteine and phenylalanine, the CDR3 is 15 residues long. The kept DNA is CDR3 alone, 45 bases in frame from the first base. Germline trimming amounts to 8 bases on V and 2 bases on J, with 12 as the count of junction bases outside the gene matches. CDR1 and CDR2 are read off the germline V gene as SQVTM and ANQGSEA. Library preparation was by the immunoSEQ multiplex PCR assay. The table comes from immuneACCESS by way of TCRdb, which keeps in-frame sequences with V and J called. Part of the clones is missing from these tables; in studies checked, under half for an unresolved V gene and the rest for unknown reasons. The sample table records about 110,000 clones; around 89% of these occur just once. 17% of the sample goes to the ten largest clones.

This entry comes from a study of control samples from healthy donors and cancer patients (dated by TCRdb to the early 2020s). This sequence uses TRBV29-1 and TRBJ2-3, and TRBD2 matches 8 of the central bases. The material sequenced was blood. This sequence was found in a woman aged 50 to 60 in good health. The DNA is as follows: TGCAGCCACCCGGGAGGCGGGGGGTACACAGATACGCAGTATTTT. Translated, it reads CSHPGGGGYTDTQYF.